This entry lists 10 T cell receptor beta chains sequenced from one sample in a study of shared clonotypes between healthy human individuals (dated by TCRdb to 2019 to 2021). The receptor library was made with the immunoSEQ multiplex PCR assay. TCRdb took over this immuneACCESS table, retaining in-frame rearrangements with V and J assigned. Such tables are incomplete; in checked studies, under half of the missing clones stem from an unresolved V gene, and the remainder is unexplained. The sample yields about 1.1 million clones; 60% to 80% were counted once. The leading ten clones occupy about 0.89% of the sample. What was sequenced was memory CD4+ T cells from PBMCs. The intended sense of this specimen's cell subset or site label: CD45RA-negative fraction. All receptors come from a man aged 18-30 years in good health. Some clones in this sample may be carry-over from other donors' samples.

V and J are TRBV6-5 and TRBJ1-2; TRBD1 is a possible D gene (5 bases). The CDR3 has 12 residues. CDR1 and CDR2 from the germline V gene are MNHEY and SVGAGI. The V gene lost 8 bases and the J gene lost 4 bases, with 11 bases spanning the gap. The DNA for the CDR3 is TGTGCCAGCGGGGCGTCCGGCTATGGCTACACCTTC. Protein: CASGASGYGYTF.

This clone was observed a handful of times. This chain joins TRBV29-1 and TRBJ2-5; 7 bases line up with TRBD1. The germline V gene has CDR1 SQVTM and CDR2 ANQGSEA. V lost 6 bases, J lost 5 bases, and 3 bases stayed unmatched. CDR3 length: 11 residues. This chain's CDR3 is CSVGQAETQYF. DNA of the CDR3: TGCAGCGTAGGACAGGCGGAGACCCAGTACTTC.

V usage is TRBV7-2 and J usage is TRBJ2-3; 9 bases agree with TRBD2. The CDR3 has 13 residues. Germline CDR1 is SGHTA and CDR2 is FQGNSA. The junction had 8 bases not matched to a gene; V was cut back by 8 bases and J by 8 bases. CDR3 protein: CASGGRAVGTQYF. CDR3 coding DNA: TGTGCCAGCGGCGGGAGGGCCGTCGGTACGCAGTATTTT.

The CDR3 is CASTRTSGSETQYF. The CDR3 nucleotides are TGTGCCAGCACCCGGACTAGCGGGAGTGAGACCCAGTACTTC. The V gene is TRBV25-1, the J gene TRBJ2-5; 13 bases fit TRBD2. CDR1 and CDR2 from the germline V gene are MGHDK and SYGVNS. The CDR3 runs to 14 residues. The V segment lost 7 bases and the J segment 5 bases; nucleotides outside the gene matches: 4.

The V and J genes are TRBV29-1 and TRBJ1-2; 10 bases match TRBD1. CDR1 is SQVTM and CDR2 is ANQGSEA in the germline V gene. V lost 3 bases, J lost 4 bases, and 8 bases stayed unmatched. The CDR3 is 15 amino acids. The CDR3: CSVDWDRGYSYGYTF. The CDR3 bases are TGCAGCGTTGATTGGGACAGGGGCTATTCCTATGGCTACACCTTC.

The chain carries TRBV4-2 and TRBJ2-5; D possibly corresponds to TRBD2 (5 bases). Germline CDR1 LGHNA, CDR2 YNFKEQ. V lost 4 bases to trimming and J lost 0 bases, with 12 bases between them. This CDR3 is built from 15 residues. The CDR3 protein is CASSLNGRDQETQYF. CDR3 nucleotides: TGTGCCAGCAGCCTCAATGGGCGGGACCAAGAGACCCAGTACTTC.

Comment on this clone: One base separates it from a far larger clone, so it is likely a read error. Different DNA sequences within this sample yield the same CDR3. The V gene is TRBV7-8, the J gene TRBJ2-2; 7 positions agree with TRBD2. Germline CDR1 is SGHVS and CDR2 is FQNEAQ. The CDR3 totals 18 residues. Here the CDR3 DNA reads TGTGCCAGCAGCATTCTAGCGGTCCCCACTGTGGGGACCGGGGAGTTGTTTTTT. Amino acids: CASSILAVPTVGTGELFF.

V is TRBV5-1 and J is TRBJ2-1; TRBD2 aligns across 7 bases. V lost 4 bases to trimming and J lost 8 bases; unmatched junction nucleotides: 12. The CDR3 length is 15 residues. CDR1 SGHRS and CDR2 YFSETQ come from the germline V gene. The CDR3 region has the DNA TGCGCCAGCAGCCGCAGCTCTAGCGGTGGGGATGAGCAGTTCTTC. The encoded protein is CASSRSSSGGDEQFF.

V usage is TRBV6-6 and J usage is TRBJ2-7; 11 nucleotides agree with TRBD1. Per germline, CDR1 MNHNY and CDR2 SVGAGI (reference sequence). The length of the CDR3 is 15 residues. V trimming: 6 bases; J trimming: 2 bases; junction bases outside the gene matches: 6. The CDR3 coding sequence is TGTGCCAGCAGCCGAGGACAGGGGGCTACCTACGAGCAGTACTTC. This gives the protein CASSRGQGATYEQYF.

This chain links TRBV25-1 with TRBJ2-7; no clear D. The CDR3 is 10 amino acids. Germline V gene sequence: CDR1 MGHDK, CDR2 SYGVNS. The V and J ends lost 9 bases and 4 bases respectively, with 7 bases between them. The CDR3 DNA sequence: TGTGCCAGGGCCCTATACGAGCAGTACTTC. This codes for CARALYEQYF.